The TCR beta chain under discussion was sequenced for a study of early T cells in non-severe SARS-CoV-2 infection. Study findings and constraints: A preference for anti-spike CD8 responses marked VDJdb matching, which missed private and CD4 specificities.

This clonotype appeared many times. Its antigen is unknown. CDR3 size: 14 residues. V lost 6 bases, J lost 9 bases, and 11 bases stayed unmatched. Germline CDR1 reads DFQATT; CDR2 reads SNEGSKA (reference sequence). Each CDR3 protein gets one entry after TCRdb re-called the 5' RACE reads with MiXCR. In the table there are 50,000 or so distinct CDR3 sequences, roughly 5.5% of which are singletons. The sample comprised whole blood. The TCR sequence derives from an adult who was a healthcare worker with PCR-confirmed SARS-CoV-2 infection or an uninfected control (not recorded which). This chain connects TRBV20-1 to TRBJ2-1; 10 positions agree with TRBD2. For the CDR3, the DNA is TGCAGTGCGCAAGCGGGGGGGCGTCGTAGTGAGCAGTTCTTC. It encodes CSAQAGGRRSEQFF.